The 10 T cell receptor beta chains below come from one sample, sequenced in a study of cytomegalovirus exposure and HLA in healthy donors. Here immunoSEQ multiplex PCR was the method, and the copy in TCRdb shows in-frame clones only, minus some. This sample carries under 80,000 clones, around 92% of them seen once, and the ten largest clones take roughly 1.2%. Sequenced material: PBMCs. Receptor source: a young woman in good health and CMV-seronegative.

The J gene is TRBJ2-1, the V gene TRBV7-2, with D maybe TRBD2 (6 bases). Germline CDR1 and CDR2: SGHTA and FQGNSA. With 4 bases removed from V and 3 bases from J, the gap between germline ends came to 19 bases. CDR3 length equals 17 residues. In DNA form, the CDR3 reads TGTGCCAGCAGCTCCCTTAGGCGCGGGATAGGCTACAATGAGCAGTTCTTC. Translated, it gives CASSSLRRGIGYNEQFF.

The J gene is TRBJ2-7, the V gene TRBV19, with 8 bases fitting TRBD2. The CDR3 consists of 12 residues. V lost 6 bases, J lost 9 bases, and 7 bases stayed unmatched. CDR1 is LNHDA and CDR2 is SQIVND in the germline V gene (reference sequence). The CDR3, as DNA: TGTGCCAGTAGATCTCTAGCGGGCCCGCAGTACTTC. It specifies CASRSLAGPQYF. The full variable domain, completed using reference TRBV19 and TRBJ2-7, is DGGITQSPKYLFRKEGQNVTLSCEQNLNHDAMYWYRQDPGQGLRLIYYSQIVNDFQKGDIAEGYSVSREKKESFPLTVTSAQKNPTAFYLCASRSLAGPQYFGPGTRLTVT.

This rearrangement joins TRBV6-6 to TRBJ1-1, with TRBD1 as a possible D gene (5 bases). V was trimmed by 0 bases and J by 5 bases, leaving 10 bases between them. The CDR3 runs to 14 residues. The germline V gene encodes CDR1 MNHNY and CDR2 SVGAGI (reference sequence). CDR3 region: CASSYSREGTEAFF. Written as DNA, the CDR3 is TGTGCCAGCAGTTACTCGAGGGAGGGGACTGAAGCTTTCTTT.

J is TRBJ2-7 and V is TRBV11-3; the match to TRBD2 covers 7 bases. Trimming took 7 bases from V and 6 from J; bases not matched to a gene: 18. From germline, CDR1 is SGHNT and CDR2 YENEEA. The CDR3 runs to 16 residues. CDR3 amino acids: CASTLGRELVVFEQYF. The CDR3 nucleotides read TGTGCCAGCACACTAGGGAGGGAACTAGTAGTTTTCGAGCAGTACTTC.

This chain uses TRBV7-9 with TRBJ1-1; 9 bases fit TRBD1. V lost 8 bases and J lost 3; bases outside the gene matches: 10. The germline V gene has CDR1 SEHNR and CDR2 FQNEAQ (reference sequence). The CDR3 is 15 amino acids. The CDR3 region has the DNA TGTGCCAGCCTTGACAGGGGGTATGGGGACACTGAAGCTTTCTTT. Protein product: CASLDRGYGDTEAFF.

The CDR3 reads CASSQVTAAGTQYF. Here the CDR3 DNA reads TGCGCCAGCAGCCAAGTGACGGCGGCGGGGACCCAGTACTTC. This sequence joins TRBV4-1 and TRBJ2-5, with D maybe TRBD2 (5 bases). With 1 base removed from V and 7 bases from J, the gap between germline ends came to 13 bases. The length of the CDR3 is 14 residues. Germline assignment: CDR1 MGHRA and CDR2 YSYEKL.

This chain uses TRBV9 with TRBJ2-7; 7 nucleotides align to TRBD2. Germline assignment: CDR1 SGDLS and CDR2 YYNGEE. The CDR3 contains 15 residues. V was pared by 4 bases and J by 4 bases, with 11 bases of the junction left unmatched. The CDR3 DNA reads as TGTGCCAGCAGCCCCTGGGAGGGGAGAGCGTACGAGCAGTACTTC. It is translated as CASSPWEGRAYEQYF. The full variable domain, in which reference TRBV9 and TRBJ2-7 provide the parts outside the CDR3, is DSGVTQTPKHLITATGQRVTLRCSPRSGDLSVYWYQQSLDQGLQFLIQYYNGEERAKGNILERFSAQQFPDLHSELNLSSLELGDSALYFCASSPWEGRAYEQYFGPGTRLTVT.

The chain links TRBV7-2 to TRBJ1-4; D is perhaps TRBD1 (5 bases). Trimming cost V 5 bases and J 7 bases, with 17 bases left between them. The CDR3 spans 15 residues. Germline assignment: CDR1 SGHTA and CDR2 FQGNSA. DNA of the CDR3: TGTGCCAGCAGCCCACGCCAGGGAGGCCGTGAAAAACTGTTTTTT. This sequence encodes CASSPRQGGREKLFF.

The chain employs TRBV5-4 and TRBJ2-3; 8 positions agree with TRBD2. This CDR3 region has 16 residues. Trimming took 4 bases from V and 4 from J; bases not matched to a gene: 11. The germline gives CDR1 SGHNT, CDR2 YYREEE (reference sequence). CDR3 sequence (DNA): TGTGCCAGCAGCCCTCCGCGGGGGGTTGAGGCAGATACGCAGTATTTT. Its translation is CASSPPRGVEADTQYF.

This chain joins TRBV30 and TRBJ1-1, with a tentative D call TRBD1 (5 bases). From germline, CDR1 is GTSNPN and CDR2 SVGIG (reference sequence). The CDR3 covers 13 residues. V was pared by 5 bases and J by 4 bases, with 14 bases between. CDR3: CAWGRGGSTEAFF. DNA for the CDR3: TGTGCCTGGGGACGCGGGGGTTCCACTGAAGCTTTCTTT. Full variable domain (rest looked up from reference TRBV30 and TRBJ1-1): SQTIHQWPATLVQPVGSPLSLECTVEGTSNPNLYWYRQAAGRGLQLLFYSVGIGQISSEVPQNLSASRPQDRQFILSSKKLLLSDSGFYLCAWGRGGSTEAFFGQGTRLTVV.